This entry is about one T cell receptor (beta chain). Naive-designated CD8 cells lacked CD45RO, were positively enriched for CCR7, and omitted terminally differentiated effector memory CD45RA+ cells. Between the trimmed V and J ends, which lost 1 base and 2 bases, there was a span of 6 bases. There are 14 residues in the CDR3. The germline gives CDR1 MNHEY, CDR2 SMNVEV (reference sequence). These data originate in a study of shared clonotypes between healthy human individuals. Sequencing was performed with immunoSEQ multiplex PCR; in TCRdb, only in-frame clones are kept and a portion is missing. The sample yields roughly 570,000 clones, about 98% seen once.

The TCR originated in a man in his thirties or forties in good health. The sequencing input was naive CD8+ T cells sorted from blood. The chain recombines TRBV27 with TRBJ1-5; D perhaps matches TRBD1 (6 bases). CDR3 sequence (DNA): TGTGCCAGCAGTTTATACAGGGGCAATCAGCCCCAGCATTTT. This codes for CASSLYRGNQPQHF.